The 20 T cell receptor beta chains presented below share a single source sample, sequenced in a study of T cell responses to AZD1222 COVID-19 vaccine. Clones were read by immunoSEQ multiplex PCR, and TCRdb kept only the in-frame ones, dropping some. The sample lists about 120,000 clones, about 89% occurring once. The specimen was peripheral blood, collected on day 0 of AZD1222 vaccination. Receptors originate from an adult in good health.

The genes are TRBV5-4 and TRBJ2-1; 9 bases map to TRBD2. The CDR3 has 16 amino acids. V dropped 6 bases and J dropped 1; count of bases not matched to a gene: 8. CDR1 is SGHNT, CDR2 YYREEE, per germline (reference sequence). In nucleotides, the CDR3 is TGTGCCAGCACCTCCAGCGGGGGGAATTCCTACAATGAGCAGTTCTTC. Its protein is CASTSSGGNSYNEQFF.

The chain couples TRBV9 to TRBJ2-1, with TRBD1 matching over 10 bases. With 7 bases clipped from V and 8 bases from J, the junction kept 15 bases outside the gene matches. The germline CDR1 and CDR2 sequences are SGDLS and YYNGEE. The CDR3 runs to 16 residues. The CDR3 coding sequence is TGTGCCAGCCGACCAATGGGGACAGGGGATGTGCATGAGCAGTTCTTC. Protein sequence: CASRPMGTGDVHEQFF. The whole variable domain, filled in from reference TRBV9 and TRBJ2-1, reads DSGVTQTPKHLITATGQRVTLRCSPRSGDLSVYWYQQSLDQGLQFLIQYYNGEERAKGNILERFSAQQFPDLHSELNLSSLELGDSALYFCASRPMGTGDVHEQFFGPGTRLTVL.

This clone was detected once. This chain connects TRBV5-1 to TRBJ1-5, with TRBD1 as a possible D gene (5 bases). In germline, CDR1 is SGHRS, CDR2 YFSETQ. Trimming left V 5 bases short and J 3 bases short, with 9 bases between. CDR3 length: 13 amino acids. The CDR3 sequence is CASSSDTNQPQHF. CDR3 DNA sequence: TGCGCCAGCAGTTCGGACACCAATCAGCCCCAGCATTTT.

The chain has TRBV4-2 and TRBJ1-3; perhaps TRBD1 as D (5 bases). Germline CDR1 reads LGHNA; CDR2 reads YNFKEQ. The ends were cut back, 0 bases at V and 1 base at J, with 7 bases in the middle. The CDR3 extends over 15 amino acids. The CDR3 nucleotides read TGTGCCAGCAGCCAAGATGGGGGTTCTGGAAACACCATATATTTT. Its protein is CASSQDGGSGNTIYF.

This chain joins TRBV6-5 and TRBJ1-2; the match to TRBD1 covers 7 bases. The CDR3 runs to 11 residues. The germline gives CDR1 MNHEY, CDR2 SVGAGI. The V gene end was trimmed by 6 bases and the J gene end by 6 bases; junction bases not matched to a gene: 1. The CDR3 region has the DNA TGTGCCAGCAGCAGGGGGAATGGCTACACCTTC. As protein: CASSRGNGYTF.

The chain employs TRBV30 and TRBJ1-5; a weak D match, TRBD1 (6 bases). This CDR3 contains 15 residues. V was pared by 1 base and J by 3 bases, with 13 bases between. CDR1 GTSNPN and CDR2 SVGIG come from the germline V gene (reference sequence). CDR3 protein: CAWSARQENNQPQHF. CDR3 bases: TGTGCCTGGAGTGCCAGACAGGAAAACAATCAGCCCCAGCATTTT. Variable domain in full (rest from reference TRBV30 and TRBJ1-5): SQTIHQWPATLVQPVGSPLSLECTVEGTSNPNLYWYRQAAGRGLQLLFYSVGIGQISSEVPQNLSASRPQDRQFILSSKKLLLSDSGFYLCAWSARQENNQPQHFGDGTRLSIL.

The J gene is TRBJ1-1, the V gene TRBV9; D perhaps matches TRBD1 (6 bases). Trimming removed 4 bases at V and 0 bases at J, with 13 bases between. Germline loops: CDR1 SGDLS, CDR2 YYNGEE. The CDR3 is 15 amino acids. The CDR3 here is CASSRGGVMNTEAFF. The DNA for the CDR3 is TGTGCCAGCAGCAGAGGGGGGGTCATGAACACTGAAGCTTTCTTT.

This clone was detected only a few times. This chain uses TRBV7-9 with TRBJ1-5; weak D call: TRBD1 (6 bases). V dropped 5 bases and J dropped 3 bases, with 14 bases sitting between them. Germline CDR1 SEHNR, CDR2 FQNEAQ (reference sequence). The CDR3 sequence is 15 residues long. DNA for the CDR3: TGTGCCAGCAGCCCGAGAAGACAGGTCAATCAGCCCCAGCATTTT. This translates into CASSPRRQVNQPQHF.

The V and J genes are TRBV5-1 and TRBJ2-5, with unresolved D. Germline V gives CDR1 SGHRS, CDR2 YFSETQ. The CDR3 spans 14 residues. The ends were cut back, 0 bases at V and 4 bases at J, with 10 bases in the middle. The CDR3 loop is CASSLALSRETQYF. The CDR3 bases are TGCGCCAGCAGCTTGGCATTGTCTCGAGAGACCCAGTACTTC.

The rearrangement uses TRBV9 and TRBJ1-2, with D unresolved. V dropped 0 bases and J dropped 13 bases, with 13 bases sitting between them. Germline CDR1 SGDLS, CDR2 YYNGEE. The CDR3 is 12 amino acids. CDR3 nucleotide sequence: TGTGCCAGCAGCGTAGTAGGAGGACGATCCACCTTC. Encoded protein: CASSVVGGRSTF.

This chain links TRBV19 with TRBJ1-6, with D possibly TRBD1 on 6 matching bases. This CDR3 is built from 16 residues. From germline, CDR1 is LNHDA and CDR2 SQIVND (reference sequence). The V end was cut by 6 bases, the J end by 5 bases, with 17 bases between. CDR3 protein: CASSPTGTPNNSPLHF. CDR3 bases: TGTGCCAGTAGCCCCACCGGGACACCCAATAATTCACCCCTCCACTTT.

The chain is built from TRBV18 and TRBJ2-2; no clear D gene. This CDR3 has 13 amino acids. Germline assignment: CDR1 KGHSH and CDR2 LQKENI. V dropped 6 bases and J dropped 7 bases, with 12 bases sitting between them. The CDR3 protein is CASSSETLGELFF. The CDR3 DNA follows: TGTGCCAGCTCCTCGGAAACTCTCGGGGAGCTGTTTTTT. Full variable domain (remainder filled in from reference TRBV18 and TRBJ2-2): NAGVMQNPRHLVRRRGQEARLRCSPMKGHSHVYWYRQLPEEGLKFMVYLQKENIIDESGMPKERFSAEFPKEGPSILRIQQVVRGDSAAYFCASSSETLGELFFGEGSRLTVL.

This chain connects TRBV7-8 to TRBJ1-4, with D possibly matching TRBD1 (6 bases). V was trimmed by 5 bases and J by 3 bases, leaving 13 bases between them. There are 15 residues in the CDR3. Germline V gives CDR1 SGHVS, CDR2 FQNEAQ. CDR3 protein: CASSSRGGPNEKLFF. The CDR3, as DNA: TGTGCCAGCAGCAGCCGGGGGGGCCCTAATGAAAAACTGTTTTTT. The full variable domain, with the rest looked up from reference TRBV7-8 and TRBJ1-4, is GAGVSQSPRYKVAKRGQDVALRCDPISGHVSLFWYQQALGQGPEFLTYFQNEAQLDKSGLPSDRFFAERPEGSVSTLKIQRTQQEDSAVYLCASSSRGGPNEKLFFGSGTQLSVL.

The chain combines TRBV29-1 with TRBJ1-3; D is unresolved. CDR3 length: 14 residues. Trimming left V 4 bases short and J 2 bases short, with 12 bases between. Germline V CDR1 and CDR2: SQVTM, ANQGSEA. The CDR3 spells CSVVPAEPGNTIYF. DNA of the CDR3: TGCAGCGTTGTTCCGGCCGAACCTGGAAACACCATATATTTT.

The chain combines TRBV2 with TRBJ2-7, with 8 bases lining up with TRBD1. The CDR3 runs to 14 residues. The ends lost 7 bases at V and 3 bases at J; junction bases unmatched: 8. Germline V gives CDR1 SNHLY, CDR2 FYNNEI. The CDR3 DNA sequence: TGTGCCAGCATCCCCGGGACAGGAAACTACGAGCAGTACTTC. The encoded protein is CASIPGTGNYEQYF.

The V gene is TRBV5-6, the J gene TRBJ2-3; D may be TRBD1 or TRBD2 (6 bases each). CDR1 SGHDT and CDR2 YYEEEE come from the germline V gene. This CDR3 is 16 amino acids long. V lost 0 bases, J lost 6 bases, and 17 bases lay in between. The CDR3 sequence is CASSLDSGARSDTQYF. The CDR3 region has the DNA TGTGCCAGCAGCTTGGACTCGGGGGCACGTTCCGATACGCAGTATTTT.

V usage is TRBV7-2 and J usage is TRBJ2-5, with 9 bases lining up with TRBD2. Germline CDR1 and CDR2: SGHTA and FQGNSA. The V gene end was trimmed by 8 bases and the J gene end by 4 bases; junction bases not matched to a gene: 8. The CDR3 is made up of 14 amino acids. The CDR3 DNA sequence: TGTGCCAGCGCCCCCCCTAGCGGGGCAGAGACCCAGTACTTC. It is translated as CASAPPSGAETQYF.

The J gene is TRBJ1-4, the V gene TRBV30, with TRBD1 identical over 7 bases. Germline V CDR1 and CDR2: GTSNPN, SVGIG (reference sequence). V shed 3 bases, J shed 7 bases, and the junction held 11 bases outside the gene matches. The CDR3 is 15 amino acids. The CDR3 coding sequence is TGTGCCTGGAGGGGGAAGGGGGCTAGGCGTGAAAAACTGTTTTTT. This gives the protein CAWRGKGARREKLFF.

The chain is built from TRBV9 and TRBJ1-1; D possibly corresponds to TRBD1 (6 bases). The CDR3 is 16 amino acids. Per the germline V gene, CDR1 is SGDLS and CDR2 is YYNGEE. V lost 4 bases and J 4 bases, leaving 20 bases between the germline ends. Written as DNA, the CDR3 is TGTGCCAGCAGCCGAGAGGGGGGTTGGAGGGGCACTGAAGCTTTCTTT. It is translated as CASSREGGWRGTEAFF.

The CDR3 loop is CASSEVGSADTQYF. The CDR3 DNA is TGTGCCAGCAGTGAAGTCGGTTCTGCAGATACGCAGTATTTT. V gene TRBV25-1 combines with J gene TRBJ2-3, with no clear D. CDR3 size: 14 residues. V lost 2 bases and J 4 bases, leaving 10 bases between the germline ends. Germline assignment: CDR1 MGHDK and CDR2 SYGVNS.